The 15 T cell receptor beta chains presented below share a single source sample, sequenced in a study of graft-versus-host responses after intestinal transplantation. This table comes from immunoSEQ multiplex PCR, and its TCRdb copy is limited to in-frame clones, with some not included. Here the sample spans roughly 120,000 clones, 90% being singletons. Which antigens these TCRs recognize remains unknown. The material was unstimulated CD4+ T cells sorted from spleen or lymph node cells, obtained before intestinal transplant. The receptor source for this set is a human donor who received an intestinal transplant.

Here the CDR3 DNA reads TGTGCCAGCAGCGTAGAAGGGACAGGGTATGGCTACACCTTC. This encodes CASSVEGTGYGYTF. The chain recombines TRBV9 with TRBJ1-2; 9 nucleotides line up with TRBD1. CDR1 is SGDLS, CDR2 YYNGEE, per germline. This CDR3 comprises 14 residues. V gave up 0 bases and J gave up 5 bases; unmatched junction bases: 2. Looking up the rest from reference TRBV9 and TRBJ1-2 gives the full variable domain: DSGVTQTPKHLITATGQRVTLRCSPRSGDLSVYWYQQSLDQGLQFLIQYYNGEERAKGNILERFSAQQFPDLHSELNLSSLELGDSALYFCASSVEGTGYGYTFGSGTRLTVV.

The rearrangement joins TRBV19 to TRBJ1-1, with 7 bases lining up with TRBD1. The CDR3 covers 15 residues. The V gene end was trimmed by 2 bases and the J gene end by 5 bases; junction bases not matched to a gene: 8. Germline-derived CDR1 and CDR2 are LNHDA and SQIVND (reference sequence). The CDR3 bases are TGTGCCAGTAGTATATGGCCGCACAGGGGAACTGAAGCTTTCTTT. It yields the protein CASSIWPHRGTEAFF.

This clone was found once. The V call is TRBV10-3, the J call TRBJ1-2; D uncertain. CDR3 length equals 15 residues. The V gene's germline CDR1 is ENHRY and CDR2 SYGVKD. V lost 0 bases to trimming and J lost 4 bases, with 12 bases between them. CDR3 in DNA: TGTGCCATCAGTGAGTCGAATCTGCTATCCTATGGCTACACCTTC. This sequence encodes CAISESNLLSYGYTF.

The chain links TRBV4-1 to TRBJ2-5, with TRBD1 matching 10 bases. The CDR3 runs 15 residues. Trimming took 2 bases from V and 3 from J; bases not matched to a gene: 3. Germline CDR1 MGHRA, CDR2 YSYEKL. Written as DNA, the CDR3 is TGCGCCAGCAGCCAACACGGGACAGGGGAAGAGACCCAGTACTTC. It translates to CASSQHGTGEETQYF.

The chain links TRBV10-2 to TRBJ1-1; D gene ambiguous. The CDR3 contains 15 residues. Germline values: CDR1 WSHSY, CDR2 SAAADI. Deletions cut 2 bases from V and 1 base from J, with 11 bases between. The chain's CDR3 is CASSELRITNTEAFF. The DNA for the CDR3 is TGCGCCAGCAGTGAGCTGAGGATCACGAACACTGAAGCTTTCTTT.

This clone was seen a single time. The chain joins TRBV5-1 to TRBJ2-6; 10 bases fit TRBD1. With 4 bases clipped from V and 0 bases from J, the junction kept 4 bases outside the gene matches. Germline loops: CDR1 SGHRS, CDR2 YFSETQ. CDR3 length equals 17 residues. The CDR3 DNA reads as TGCGCCAGCAGCGCCGGGACAGGGGTCTCTGGGGCCAACGTCCTGACTTTC. This encodes CASSAGTGVSGANVLTF.

V gene TRBV6-1 combines with J gene TRBJ2-7; 9 bases fit TRBD1. Unmatched junction bases numbered 11, after V lost 8 bases and J lost 6 bases. Germline assignment: CDR1 MNHNS and CDR2 SASEGT. This CDR3 spans 14 amino acids. This CDR3 is CASLRDRVDFEQYF. CDR3 DNA: TGTGCCAGCCTCCGGGACAGGGTGGATTTCGAGCAGTACTTC.

The chain is built from TRBV5-1 and TRBJ2-2, with a weak D call TRBD2 (6 bases). V lost 2 bases and J 0 bases, leaving 8 bases between the germline ends. The germline CDR1 and CDR2 sequences are SGHRS and YFSETQ. CDR3 length: 15 residues. The CDR3 reads CASSFGGTNTGELFF. The DNA for the CDR3 is TGCGCCAGCAGCTTTGGAGGGACGAACACCGGGGAGCTGTTTTTT.

This clone was seen a single time. V gene TRBV5-1 combines with J gene TRBJ2-1; weak D call: TRBD1 (6 bases). The germline V gene has CDR1 SGHRS and CDR2 YFSETQ. V lost 3 bases, J lost 7 bases, and 14 bases lay in between. The CDR3 has 14 amino acids. CDR3 in amino acids: CASSYAGQRNEQFF. CDR3 nucleotide sequence: TGCGCCAGCAGCTACGCTGGACAGAGGAATGAGCAGTTCTTC.

V and J are TRBV2 and TRBJ1-5, with 9 bases lining up with TRBD1. The CDR3 loop spans 15 amino acids. Germline V gives CDR1 SNHLY, CDR2 FYNNEI. The junction had 2 bases not matched to a gene; V was cut back by 3 bases and J by 2 bases. The chain's CDR3 is CASSDRTGGNQPQHF. CDR3 sequence (DNA): TGTGCCAGCAGTGATCGGACAGGGGGCAATCAGCCCCAGCATTTT.

V is TRBV9 and J is TRBJ2-3, with no clear D. CDR3 length: 15 residues. Germline assignment: CDR1 SGDLS and CDR2 YYNGEE. V was pared by 3 bases and J by 0 bases, with 11 bases between. The CDR3 DNA reads TGTGCCAGCAGCGCCTTACAACCGAGCACAGATACGCAGTATTTT. Translated, it gives CASSALQPSTDTQYF. The complete variable domain, with remaining parts taken from reference TRBV9 and TRBJ2-3, reads DSGVTQTPKHLITATGQRVTLRCSPRSGDLSVYWYQQSLDQGLQFLIQYYNGEERAKGNILERFSAQQFPDLHSELNLSSLELGDSALYFCASSALQPSTDTQYFGPGTRLTVL.

CDR3 in amino acids: CASSDTDSNYGYTF. The CDR3 DNA is TGTGCCAGCAGTGATACGGACAGTAACTATGGCTACACCTTC. The J gene is TRBJ1-2, the V gene TRBV25-1; possibly TRBD1 for D (6 bases). V was trimmed by 3 bases and J by 1 base, leaving 9 bases between them. This CDR3 is built from 14 residues. Germline values: CDR1 MGHDK, CDR2 SYGVNS.

The genes are TRBV5-1 and TRBJ1-2, with a tentative D call TRBD1 (6 bases). The V end was cut by 1 base, the J end by 6 bases, with 16 bases between. From germline, CDR1 is SGHRS and CDR2 YFSETQ. The CDR3 loop spans 15 amino acids. The CDR3 sequence is CASSLIQQGMDGYTF. Here the CDR3 DNA reads TGCGCCAGCAGCTTGATTCAACAGGGAATGGATGGCTACACCTTC.

The J gene is TRBJ2-1, the V gene TRBV19, with TRBD2 identical over 14 bases. The germline CDR1 and CDR2 sequences are LNHDA and SQIVND (reference sequence). This CDR3 region has 19 residues. The V gene end was trimmed by 4 bases and the J gene end by 6 bases; junction bases not matched to a gene: 14. In DNA form, the CDR3 reads TGTGCCAGTAGTAGTAACAACAGACTAGCGGGAGGGAAAGGCAATGAGCAGTTCTTC. As protein: CASSSNNRLAGGKGNEQFF.

This chain connects TRBV5-1 to TRBJ1-5; TRBD1 might be the D (5 bases). This CDR3 has 14 amino acids. The germline CDR1 and CDR2 sequences are SGHRS and YFSETQ. V dropped 0 bases and J dropped 6 bases, with 10 bases sitting between them. The CDR3 DNA reads TGCGCCAGCAGCTTGGATGGAGGGGTTCAGCCCCAGCATTTT. Its translation is CASSLDGGVQPQHF. The variable domain in full, completed from reference TRBV5-1 and TRBJ1-5, reads KAGVTQTPRYLIKTRGQQVTLSCSPISGHRSVSWYQQTPGQGLQFLFEYFSETQRNKGNFPGRFSGRQFSNSRSEMNVSTLELGDSALYLCASSLDGGVQPQHFGDGTRLSIL.